What follows is one T cell receptor beta chain and its context. The antigen remains undetermined. Repertoires were generated with immunoSEQ multiplex PCR, while TCRdb's copy carries only in-frame clones and drops some. The sample lists about 24,000 clones, over 65% occurring once. This record comes from a study of OX40 agonist ivuxolimab in advanced cancers. Whole-study context: The patients received ivuxolimab by intravenous route every 2 weeks at 0.01 to 10 mg/kg. Two patients with cutaneous melanoma and one with hepatocellular carcinoma, three in total, showed partial responses.

Findings and caveats of the study: Among expanded peripheral T cells, antigen specificity went undetermined. Relative to CD4+, CD8+ T cells held more expanded clones on average.

The sequence was obtained from an adult with an advanced solid tumor such as melanoma, head and neck, liver or kidney cancer. The sample was CD4+ or CD8+ T cells sorted from blood, taken in a trial of the OX40 agonist ivuxolimab.

CDR3 nucleotides: TGTGCCAGCAGCTCCCGAGATGCAACTAATGAAAAACTGTTTTTT. It codes for CASSSRDATNEKLFF. The chain links TRBV11-1 to TRBJ1-4; D is ambiguous. V lost 4 bases, J lost 0 bases, and 9 bases lay in between. The CDR3 is made up of 15 amino acids. CDR1 SGHAT and CDR2 FQDESV come from the germline V gene (reference sequence). Full variable domain (missing parts from reference TRBV11-1 and TRBJ1-4): EAEVAQSPRYKITEKSQAVAFWCDPISGHATLYWYRQILGQGPELLVQFQDESVVDDSQLPKDRFSAERLKGVDSTLKIQPAELGDSAMYLCASSSRDATNEKLFFGSGTQLSVL.